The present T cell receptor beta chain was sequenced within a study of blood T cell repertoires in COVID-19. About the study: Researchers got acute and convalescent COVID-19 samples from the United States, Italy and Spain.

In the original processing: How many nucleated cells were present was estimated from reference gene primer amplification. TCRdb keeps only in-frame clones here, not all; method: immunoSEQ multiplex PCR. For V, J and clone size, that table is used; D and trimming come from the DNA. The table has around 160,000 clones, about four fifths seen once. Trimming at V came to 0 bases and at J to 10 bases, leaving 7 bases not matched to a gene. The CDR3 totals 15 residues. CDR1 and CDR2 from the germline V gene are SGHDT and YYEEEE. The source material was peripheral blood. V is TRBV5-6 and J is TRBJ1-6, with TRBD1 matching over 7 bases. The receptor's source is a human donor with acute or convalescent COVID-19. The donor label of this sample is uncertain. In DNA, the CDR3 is TGTGCCAGCAGCTTGGGACAGGGAATCGGCTCACCCCTCCACTTT. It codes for CASSLGQGIGSPLHF.